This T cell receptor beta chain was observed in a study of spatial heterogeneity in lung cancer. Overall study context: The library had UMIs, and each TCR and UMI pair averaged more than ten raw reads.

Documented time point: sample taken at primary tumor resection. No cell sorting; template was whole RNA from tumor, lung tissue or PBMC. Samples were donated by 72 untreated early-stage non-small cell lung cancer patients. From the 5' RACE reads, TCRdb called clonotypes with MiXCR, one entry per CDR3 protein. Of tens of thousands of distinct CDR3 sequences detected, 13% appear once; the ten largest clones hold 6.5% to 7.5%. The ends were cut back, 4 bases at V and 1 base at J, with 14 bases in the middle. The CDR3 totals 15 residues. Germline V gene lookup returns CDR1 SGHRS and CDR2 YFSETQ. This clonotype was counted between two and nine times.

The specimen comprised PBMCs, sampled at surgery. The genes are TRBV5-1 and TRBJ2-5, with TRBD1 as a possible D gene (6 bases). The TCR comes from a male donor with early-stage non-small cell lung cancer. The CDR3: CASSPRDTLQETQYF. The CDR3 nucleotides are TGCGCCAGCAGCCCCCGGGACACCCTCCAAGAGACCCAGTACTTC.